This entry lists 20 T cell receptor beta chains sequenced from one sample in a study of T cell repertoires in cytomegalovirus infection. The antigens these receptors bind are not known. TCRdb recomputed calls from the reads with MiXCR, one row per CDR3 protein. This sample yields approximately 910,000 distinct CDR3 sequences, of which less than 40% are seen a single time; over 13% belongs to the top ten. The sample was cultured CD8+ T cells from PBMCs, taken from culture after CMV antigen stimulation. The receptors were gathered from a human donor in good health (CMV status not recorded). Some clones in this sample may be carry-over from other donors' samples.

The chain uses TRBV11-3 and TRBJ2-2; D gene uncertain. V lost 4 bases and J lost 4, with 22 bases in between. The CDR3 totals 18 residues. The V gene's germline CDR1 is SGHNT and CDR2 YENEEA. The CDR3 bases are TGTGCCAGCAGCTCGGGCCGAGGACCTTTGCCGGGCACCGGGGAGCTGTTTTTT. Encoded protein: CASSSGRGPLPGTGELFF.

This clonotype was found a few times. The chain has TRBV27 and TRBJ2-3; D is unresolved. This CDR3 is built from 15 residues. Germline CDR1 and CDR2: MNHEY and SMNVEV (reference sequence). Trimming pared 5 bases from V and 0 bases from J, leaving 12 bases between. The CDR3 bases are TGTGCCAGCAGTCCGGACGACATTAGCACAGATACGCAGTATTTT. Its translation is CASSPDDISTDTQYF.

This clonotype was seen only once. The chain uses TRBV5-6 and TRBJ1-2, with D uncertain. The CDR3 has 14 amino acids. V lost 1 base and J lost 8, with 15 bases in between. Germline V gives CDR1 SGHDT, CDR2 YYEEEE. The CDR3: CASSLSGGVGGYTF. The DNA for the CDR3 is TGTGCCAGCAGCTTGAGTGGCGGGGTTGGAGGCTACACCTTC.

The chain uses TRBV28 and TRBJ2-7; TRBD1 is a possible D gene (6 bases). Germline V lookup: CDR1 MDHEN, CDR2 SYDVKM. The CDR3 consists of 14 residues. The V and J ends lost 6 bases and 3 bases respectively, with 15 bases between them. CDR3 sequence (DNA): TGTGCCAGCAGACGTTCAGGGGCAGTCTACGAGCAGTACGTC. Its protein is CASRRSGAVYEQYV.

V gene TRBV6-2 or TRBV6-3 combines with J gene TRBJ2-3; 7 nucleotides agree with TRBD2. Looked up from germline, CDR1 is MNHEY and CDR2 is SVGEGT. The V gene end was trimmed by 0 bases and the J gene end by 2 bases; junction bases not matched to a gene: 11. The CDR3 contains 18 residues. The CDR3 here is CASSYSSRDYASTDTQYF. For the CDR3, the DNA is TGTGCCAGCAGTTACTCGTCAAGGGACTACGCTTCCACAGATACGCAGTATTTT.

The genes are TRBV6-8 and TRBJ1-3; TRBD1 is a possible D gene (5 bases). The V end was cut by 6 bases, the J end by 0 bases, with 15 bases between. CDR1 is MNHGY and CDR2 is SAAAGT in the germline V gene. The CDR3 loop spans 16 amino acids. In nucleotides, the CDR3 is TGTGCCAGCAGCCCCGGGACGCTAATCTCTGGAAACACCATATATTTT. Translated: CASSPGTLISGNTIYF.

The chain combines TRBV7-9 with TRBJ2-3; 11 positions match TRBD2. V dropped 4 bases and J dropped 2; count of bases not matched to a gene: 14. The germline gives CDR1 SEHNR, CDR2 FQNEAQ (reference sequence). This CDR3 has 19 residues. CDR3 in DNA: TGTGCCAGCAGCTCCTCATACTCTAGCGGGGGGCCCCTCACAGATACGCAGTATTTT. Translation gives CASSSSYSSGGPLTDTQYF.

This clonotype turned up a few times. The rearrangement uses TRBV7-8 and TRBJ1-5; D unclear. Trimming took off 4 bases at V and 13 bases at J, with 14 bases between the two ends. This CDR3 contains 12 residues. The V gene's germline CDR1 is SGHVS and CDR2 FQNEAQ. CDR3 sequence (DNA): TGTGCCAGCAGCTACAGCCCGGTGCCTCAGCATTTT. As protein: CASSYSPVPQHF.

This CDR3 reads CASSEGGAGRPKAFF. The CDR3 nucleotides read TGTGCCAGCAGTGAAGGAGGGGCAGGGAGGCCTAAAGCTTTCTTT. This rearrangement joins TRBV2 to TRBJ1-1, with TRBD1 as a possible D gene (5 bases). This CDR3 has 15 amino acids. With 1 base removed from V and 9 bases from J, the gap between germline ends came to 18 bases. Germline CDR1 reads SNHLY; CDR2 reads FYNNEI.

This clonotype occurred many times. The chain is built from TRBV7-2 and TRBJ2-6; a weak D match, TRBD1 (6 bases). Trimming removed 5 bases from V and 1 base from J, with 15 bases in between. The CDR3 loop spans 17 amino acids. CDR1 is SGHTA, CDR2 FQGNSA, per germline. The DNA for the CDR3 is TGTGCCAGCAGCCAGGGGTCTATCCTATCTGGGGCCAACGTCCTGACTTTC. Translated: CASSQGSILSGANVLTF. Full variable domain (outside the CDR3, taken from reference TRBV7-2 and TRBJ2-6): GAGVSQSPSNKVTEKGKDVELRCDPISGHTALYWYRQSLGQGLEFLIYFQGNSAPDKSGLPSDRFSAERTGGSVSTLTIQRTQQEDSAVYLCASSQGSILSGANVLTFGAGSRLTVL.

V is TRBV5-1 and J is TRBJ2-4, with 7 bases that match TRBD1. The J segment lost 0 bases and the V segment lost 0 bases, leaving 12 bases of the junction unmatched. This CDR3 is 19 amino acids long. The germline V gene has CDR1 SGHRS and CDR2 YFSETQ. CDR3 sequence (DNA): TGCGCCAGCAGCTTGGCGGCAGGGGGAGTGCGTATAGCCAAAAACATTCAGTACTTC. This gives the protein CASSLAAGGVRIAKNIQYF.

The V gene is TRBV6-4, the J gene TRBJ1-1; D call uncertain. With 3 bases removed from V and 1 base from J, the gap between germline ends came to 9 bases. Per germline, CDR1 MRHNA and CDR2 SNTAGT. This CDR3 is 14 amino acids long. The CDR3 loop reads CASSEKGANTEAFF. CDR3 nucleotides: TGTGCCAGCAGTGAAAAGGGAGCGAACACTGAAGCTTTCTTT.

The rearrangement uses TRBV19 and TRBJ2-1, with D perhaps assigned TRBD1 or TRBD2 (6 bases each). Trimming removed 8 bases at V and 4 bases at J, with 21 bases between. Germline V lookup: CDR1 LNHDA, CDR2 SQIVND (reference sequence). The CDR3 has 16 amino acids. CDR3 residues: CASGGGEEEIYNEQFF. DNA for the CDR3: TGTGCCAGTGGGGGCGGGGAGGAGGAAATTTACAATGAGCAGTTCTTC.

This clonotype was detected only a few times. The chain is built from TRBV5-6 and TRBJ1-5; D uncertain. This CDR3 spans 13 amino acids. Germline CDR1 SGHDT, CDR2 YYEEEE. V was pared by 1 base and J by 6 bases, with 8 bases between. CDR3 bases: TGTGCCAGCAGCTTGCAAGGCAGTCAGCCCCAGCATTTT. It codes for CASSLQGSQPQHF. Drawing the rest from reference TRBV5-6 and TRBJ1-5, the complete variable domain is DAGVTQSPTHLIKTRGQQVTLRCSPKSGHDTVSWYQQALGQGPQFIFQYYEEEERQRGNFPDRFSGHQFPNYSSELNVNALLLGDSALYLCASSLQGSQPQHFGDGTRLSIL.

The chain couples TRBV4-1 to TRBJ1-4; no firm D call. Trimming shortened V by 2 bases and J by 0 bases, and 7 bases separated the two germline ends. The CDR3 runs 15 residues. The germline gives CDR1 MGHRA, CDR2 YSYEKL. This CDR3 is CASSQSGATNEKLFF. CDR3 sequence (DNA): TGCGCCAGCAGCCAAAGCGGCGCAACTAATGAAAAACTGTTTTTT.

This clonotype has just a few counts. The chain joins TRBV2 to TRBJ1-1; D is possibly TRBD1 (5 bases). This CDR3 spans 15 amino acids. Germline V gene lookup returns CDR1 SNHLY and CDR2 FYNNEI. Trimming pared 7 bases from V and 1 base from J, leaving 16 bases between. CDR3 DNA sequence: TGTGCCAGCAAGGATAGAGGGGCCCCGAACACTGAAGCTTTCTTT. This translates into CASKDRGAPNTEAFF.

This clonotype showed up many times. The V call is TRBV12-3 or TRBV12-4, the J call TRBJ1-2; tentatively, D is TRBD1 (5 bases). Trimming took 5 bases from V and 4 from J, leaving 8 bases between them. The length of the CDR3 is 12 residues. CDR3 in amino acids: CASSRGSYGYTF. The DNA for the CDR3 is TGTGCCAGCAGTCGGGGGTCCTATGGCTACACCTTC.

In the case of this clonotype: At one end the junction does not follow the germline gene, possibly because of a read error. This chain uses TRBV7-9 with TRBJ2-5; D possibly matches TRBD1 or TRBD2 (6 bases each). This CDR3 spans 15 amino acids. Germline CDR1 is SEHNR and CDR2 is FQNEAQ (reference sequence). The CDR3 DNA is TGTGCCAACAGCTTATCCGGGGGCCCCCAAGAGACCCAGTACTTC. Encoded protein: CANSLSGGPQETQYF.

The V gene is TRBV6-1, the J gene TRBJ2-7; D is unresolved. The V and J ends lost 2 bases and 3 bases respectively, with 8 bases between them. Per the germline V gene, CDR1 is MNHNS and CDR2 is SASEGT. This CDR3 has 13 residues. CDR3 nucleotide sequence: TGTGCCAGCAGTGAAACGGTCCTCTACGAGCAGTACTTC. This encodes CASSETVLYEQYF.

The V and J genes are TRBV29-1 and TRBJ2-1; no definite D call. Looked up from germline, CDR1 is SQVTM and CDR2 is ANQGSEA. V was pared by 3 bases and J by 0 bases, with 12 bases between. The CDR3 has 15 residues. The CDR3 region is CSVDGAFDSYNEQFF. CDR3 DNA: TGCAGCGTTGATGGCGCATTCGACTCCTACAATGAGCAGTTCTTC.